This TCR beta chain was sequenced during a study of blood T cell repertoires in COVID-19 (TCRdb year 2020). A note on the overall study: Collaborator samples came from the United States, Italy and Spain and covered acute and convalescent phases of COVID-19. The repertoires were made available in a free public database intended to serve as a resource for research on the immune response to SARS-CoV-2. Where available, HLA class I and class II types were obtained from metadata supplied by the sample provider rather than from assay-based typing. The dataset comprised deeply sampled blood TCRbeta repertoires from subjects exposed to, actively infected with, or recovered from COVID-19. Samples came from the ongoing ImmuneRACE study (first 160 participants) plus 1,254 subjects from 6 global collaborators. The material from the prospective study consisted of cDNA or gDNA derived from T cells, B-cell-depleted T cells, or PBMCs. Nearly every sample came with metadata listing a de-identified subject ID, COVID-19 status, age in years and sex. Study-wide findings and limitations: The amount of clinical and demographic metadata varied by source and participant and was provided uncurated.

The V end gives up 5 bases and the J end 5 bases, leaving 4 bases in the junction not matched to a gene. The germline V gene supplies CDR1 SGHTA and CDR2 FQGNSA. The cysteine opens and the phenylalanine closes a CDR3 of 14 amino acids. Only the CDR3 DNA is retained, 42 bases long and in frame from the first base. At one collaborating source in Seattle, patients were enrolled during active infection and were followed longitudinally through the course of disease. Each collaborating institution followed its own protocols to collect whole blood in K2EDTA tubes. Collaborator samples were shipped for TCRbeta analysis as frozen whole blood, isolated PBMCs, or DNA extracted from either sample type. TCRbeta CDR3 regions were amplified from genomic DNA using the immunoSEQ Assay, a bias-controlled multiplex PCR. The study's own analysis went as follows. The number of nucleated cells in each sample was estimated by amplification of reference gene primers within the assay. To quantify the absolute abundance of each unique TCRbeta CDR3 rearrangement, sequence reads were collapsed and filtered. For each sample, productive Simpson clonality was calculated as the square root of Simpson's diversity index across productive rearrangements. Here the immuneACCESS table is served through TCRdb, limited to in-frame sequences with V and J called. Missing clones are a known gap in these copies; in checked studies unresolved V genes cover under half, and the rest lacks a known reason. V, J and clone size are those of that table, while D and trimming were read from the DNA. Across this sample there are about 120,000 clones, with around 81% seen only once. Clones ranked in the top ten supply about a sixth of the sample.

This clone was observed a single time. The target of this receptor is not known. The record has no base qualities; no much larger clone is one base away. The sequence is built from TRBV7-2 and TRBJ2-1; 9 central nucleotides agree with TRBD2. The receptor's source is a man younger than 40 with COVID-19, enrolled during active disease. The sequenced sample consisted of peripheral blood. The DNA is TGTGCCAGCAGCGGCGGGGGGGTGGACAATGAGCAGTTCTTC. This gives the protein CASSGGGVDNEQFF.